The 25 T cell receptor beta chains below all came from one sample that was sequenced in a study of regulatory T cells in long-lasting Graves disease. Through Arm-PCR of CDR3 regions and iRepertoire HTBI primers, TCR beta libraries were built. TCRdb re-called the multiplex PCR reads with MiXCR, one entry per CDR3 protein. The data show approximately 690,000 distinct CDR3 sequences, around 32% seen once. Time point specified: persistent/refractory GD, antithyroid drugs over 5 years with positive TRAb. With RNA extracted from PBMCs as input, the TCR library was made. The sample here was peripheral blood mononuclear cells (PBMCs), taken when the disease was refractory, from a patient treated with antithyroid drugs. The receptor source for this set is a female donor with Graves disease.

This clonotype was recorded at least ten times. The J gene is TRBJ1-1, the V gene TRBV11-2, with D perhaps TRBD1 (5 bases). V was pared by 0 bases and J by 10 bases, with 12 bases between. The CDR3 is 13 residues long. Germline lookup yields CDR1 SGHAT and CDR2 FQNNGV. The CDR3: CASSLEGRVRAFF. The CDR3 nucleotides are TGTGCCAGCAGCTTAGAGGGCAGGGTGAGAGCTTTCTTT.

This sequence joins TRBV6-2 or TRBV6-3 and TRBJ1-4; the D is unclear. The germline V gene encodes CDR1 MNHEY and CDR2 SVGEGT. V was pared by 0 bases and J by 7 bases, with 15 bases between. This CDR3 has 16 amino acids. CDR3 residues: CASSYSISDRGEKLFF. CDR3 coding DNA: TGTGCCAGCAGTTACTCGATATCGGACCGCGGTGAAAAACTGTTTTTT.

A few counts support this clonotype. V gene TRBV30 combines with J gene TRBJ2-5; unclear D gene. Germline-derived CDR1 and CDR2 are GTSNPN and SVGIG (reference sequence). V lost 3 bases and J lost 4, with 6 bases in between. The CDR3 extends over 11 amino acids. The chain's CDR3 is CAWRILETQYF. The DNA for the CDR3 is TGTGCCTGGAGGATTTTAGAGACCCAGTACTTC.

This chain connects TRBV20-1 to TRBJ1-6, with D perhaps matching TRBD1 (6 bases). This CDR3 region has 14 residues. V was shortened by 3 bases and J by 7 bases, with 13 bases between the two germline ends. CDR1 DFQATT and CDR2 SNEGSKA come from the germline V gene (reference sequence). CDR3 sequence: CSASPLGGNSPLHF. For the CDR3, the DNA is TGCAGTGCTAGCCCCCTCGGGGGCAATTCACCCCTCCACTTT.

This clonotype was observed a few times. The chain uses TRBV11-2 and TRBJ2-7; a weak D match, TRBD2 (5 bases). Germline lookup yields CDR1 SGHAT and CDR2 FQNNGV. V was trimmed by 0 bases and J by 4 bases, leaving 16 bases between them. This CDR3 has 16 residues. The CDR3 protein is CASSLDLGSGRYEQYF. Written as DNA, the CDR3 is TGTGCCAGCAGCTTAGATCTAGGTAGTGGGAGATACGAGCAGTACTTC.

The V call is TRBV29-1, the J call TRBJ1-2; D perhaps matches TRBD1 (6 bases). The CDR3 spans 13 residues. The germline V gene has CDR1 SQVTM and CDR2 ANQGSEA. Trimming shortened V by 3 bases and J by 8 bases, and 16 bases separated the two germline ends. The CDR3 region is CSVEVRGPEGYTF. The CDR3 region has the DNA TGCAGCGTTGAGGTGCGGGGGCCGGAGGGCTACACCTTC.

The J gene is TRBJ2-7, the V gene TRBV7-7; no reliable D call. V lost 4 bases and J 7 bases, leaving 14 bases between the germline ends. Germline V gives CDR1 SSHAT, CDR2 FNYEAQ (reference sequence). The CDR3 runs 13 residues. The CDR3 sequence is CASSSQTFGEQYF. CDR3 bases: TGTGCCAGCAGCTCGCAGACATTCGGGGAGCAGTACTTC.

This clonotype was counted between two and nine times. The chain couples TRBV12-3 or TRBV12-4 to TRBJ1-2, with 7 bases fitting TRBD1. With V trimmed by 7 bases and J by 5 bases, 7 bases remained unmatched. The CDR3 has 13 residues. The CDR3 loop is CASKDRVGYGYTF. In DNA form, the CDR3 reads TGTGCCAGCAAAGACAGGGTGGGGTATGGCTACACCTTC.

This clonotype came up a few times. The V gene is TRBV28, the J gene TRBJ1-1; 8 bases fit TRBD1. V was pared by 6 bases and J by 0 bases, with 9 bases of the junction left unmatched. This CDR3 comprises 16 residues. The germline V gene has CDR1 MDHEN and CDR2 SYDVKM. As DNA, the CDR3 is TGTGCCAGCAGCCACCTCGGGGACAGGATGAACACTGAAGCTTTCTTT. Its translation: CASSHLGDRMNTEAFF.

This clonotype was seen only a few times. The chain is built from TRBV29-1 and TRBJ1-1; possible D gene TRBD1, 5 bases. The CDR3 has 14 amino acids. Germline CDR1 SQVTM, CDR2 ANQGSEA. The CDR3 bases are TGCAGTGATGGATCCTTTAGGGGAGGCACTGAAGCTTTCTTT. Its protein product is CSDGSFRGGTEAFF.

The CDR3 nucleotides are TGCGCCAGCAGCCGATACCCGGACAAGGAGACTGAAGCTTTCTTT. This codes for CASSRYPDKETEAFF. V usage is TRBV5-1 and J usage is TRBJ1-1; D is perhaps TRBD1 (5 bases). V dropped 4 bases and J dropped 5 bases, with 18 bases sitting between them. Germline CDR1 SGHRS, CDR2 YFSETQ. The CDR3 is made up of 15 amino acids.

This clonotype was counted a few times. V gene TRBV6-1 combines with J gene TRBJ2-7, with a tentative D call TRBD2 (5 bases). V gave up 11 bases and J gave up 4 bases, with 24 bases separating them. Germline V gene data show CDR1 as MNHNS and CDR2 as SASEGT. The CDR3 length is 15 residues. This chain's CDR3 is CAGSLGSGGGYEQYF. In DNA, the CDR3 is TGTGCCGGAAGCCTTGGCAGCGGAGGCGGGTACGAGCAGTACTTC.

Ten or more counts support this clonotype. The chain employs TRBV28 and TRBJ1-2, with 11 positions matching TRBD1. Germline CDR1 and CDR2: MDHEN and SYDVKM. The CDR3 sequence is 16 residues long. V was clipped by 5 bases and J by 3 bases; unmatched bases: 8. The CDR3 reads CASSVTGTGGDYGYTF. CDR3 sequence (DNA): TGTGCCAGCAGTGTCACCGGGACAGGGGGGGACTATGGCTACACCTTC.

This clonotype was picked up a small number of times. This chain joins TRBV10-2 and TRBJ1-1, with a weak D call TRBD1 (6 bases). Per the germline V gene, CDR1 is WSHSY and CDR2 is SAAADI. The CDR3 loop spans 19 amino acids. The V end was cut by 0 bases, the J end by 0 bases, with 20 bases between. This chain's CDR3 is CASSESAPGHYVMNTEAFF. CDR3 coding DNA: TGCGCCAGCAGTGAGTCGGCCCCGGGACACTACGTCATGAACACTGAAGCTTTCTTT.

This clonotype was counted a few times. The CDR3 reads CASSLSTGGGYTF. The CDR3 nucleotides read TGTGCCAGCAGCTTAAGTACAGGGGGCGGCTACACCTTC. The chain combines TRBV7-3 with TRBJ1-2; TRBD1 matches 9 bases. CDR1 SGHTA and CDR2 FQGTGA come from the germline V gene. This CDR3 has 13 residues. With V trimmed by 1 base and J by 8 bases, 2 bases remained unmatched. Using reference TRBV7-3 and TRBJ1-2 for the parts outside the CDR3, the full variable domain is GAGVSQTPSNKVTEKGKYVELRCDPISGHTALYWYRQSLGQGPEFLIYFQGTGAADDSGLPNDRFFAVRPEGSVSTLKIQRTERGDSAVYLCASSLSTGGGYTFGSGTRLTVV.

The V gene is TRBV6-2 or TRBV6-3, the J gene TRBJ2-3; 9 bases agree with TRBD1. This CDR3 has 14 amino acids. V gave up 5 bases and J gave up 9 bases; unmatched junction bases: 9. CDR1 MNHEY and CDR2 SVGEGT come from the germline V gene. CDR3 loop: CASSGLKTGGTQYF. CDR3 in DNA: TGTGCCAGCAGTGGCCTCAAGACAGGGGGAACGCAGTATTTT.

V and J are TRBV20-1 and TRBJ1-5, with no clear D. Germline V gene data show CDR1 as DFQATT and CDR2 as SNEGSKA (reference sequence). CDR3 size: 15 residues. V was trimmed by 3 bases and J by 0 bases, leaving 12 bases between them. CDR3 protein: CSARRPDYSNQPQHF. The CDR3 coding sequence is TGCAGTGCTAGGAGGCCAGACTATAGCAATCAGCCCCAGCATTTT.

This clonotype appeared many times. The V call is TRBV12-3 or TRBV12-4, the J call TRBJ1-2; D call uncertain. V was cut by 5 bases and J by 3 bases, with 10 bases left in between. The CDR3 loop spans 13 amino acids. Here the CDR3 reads CASSVRRDYGYTF. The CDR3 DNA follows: TGTGCCAGCAGTGTGAGACGGGACTATGGCTACACCTTC.

CDR3 bases: TGTGCCAGCAGCTTAGCTGGGACAGGGGACGGTCAGCCCCAGCATTTT. This translates into CASSLAGTGDGQPQHF. The chain links TRBV7-9 to TRBJ1-5; TRBD1 agrees at 10 bases. With V trimmed by 0 bases and J by 6 bases, 5 bases remained unmatched. CDR3 length equals 16 residues. Germline V gene sequence: CDR1 SEHNR, CDR2 FQNEAQ (reference sequence).

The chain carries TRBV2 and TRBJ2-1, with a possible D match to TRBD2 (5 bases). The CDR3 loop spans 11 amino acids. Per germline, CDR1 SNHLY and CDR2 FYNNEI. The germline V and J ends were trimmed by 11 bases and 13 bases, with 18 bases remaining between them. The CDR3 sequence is CAAAVRDKQFF. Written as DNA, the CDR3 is TGTGCCGCAGCAGTACGGGATAAACAGTTCTTC.

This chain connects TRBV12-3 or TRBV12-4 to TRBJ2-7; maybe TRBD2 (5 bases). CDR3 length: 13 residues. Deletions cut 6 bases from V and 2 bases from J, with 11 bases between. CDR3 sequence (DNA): TGTGCCAGCAGGCGGAGCGGACCCTACGAGCAGTACTTC. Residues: CASRRSGPYEQYF.

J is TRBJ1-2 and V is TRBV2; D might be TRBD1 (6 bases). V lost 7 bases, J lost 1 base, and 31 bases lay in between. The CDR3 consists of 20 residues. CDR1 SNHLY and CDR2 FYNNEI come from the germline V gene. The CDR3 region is CASTLIPLPGHLPNNYGYTF. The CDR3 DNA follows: TGTGCCAGCACCCTGATACCGCTACCGGGACATCTACCGAATAACTATGGCTACACCTTC.

The CDR3: CASSPISGPRGELFF. The CDR3 region has the DNA TGTGCCAGCAGCCCAATTAGCGGTCCTAGGGGGGAGCTGTTTTTT. The chain recombines TRBV11-3 with TRBJ2-2; D might be TRBD2 (6 bases). The CDR3 loop spans 15 amino acids. Germline loops: CDR1 SGHNT, CDR2 YENEEA. The V and J ends lost 5 bases and 8 bases respectively, with 18 bases between them.

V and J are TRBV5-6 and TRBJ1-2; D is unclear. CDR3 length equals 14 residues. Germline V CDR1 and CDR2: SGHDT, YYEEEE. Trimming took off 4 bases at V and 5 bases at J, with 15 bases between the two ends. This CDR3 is CASSAHPVGYGYTF. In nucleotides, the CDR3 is TGTGCCAGCAGCGCCCACCCCGTAGGGTATGGCTACACCTTC.

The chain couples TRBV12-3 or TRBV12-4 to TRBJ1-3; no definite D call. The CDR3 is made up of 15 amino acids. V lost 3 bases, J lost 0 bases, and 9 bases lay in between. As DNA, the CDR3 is TGTGCCAGCAGTTTCTTTACAAGCTCTGGAAACACCATATATTTT. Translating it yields CASSFFTSSGNTIYF.